This T cell receptor (beta chain) originates from a study of T cell clusters in autoimmune cytopenias. Whole-study results and caveats: TRB repertoire shifts in secondary cytopenia and chronic lymphocytic leukemia mostly reflected lymphoma, not autoimmunity.

Germline CDR1 and CDR2: SGHTA and FQGNSA. This CDR3 contains 16 residues. One tube held mixed TRB-A and TRB-B primer pools for touch-down PCR. TCRdb reprocessed the multiplex PCR reads, with one entry per CDR3 protein and no DNA. The repertoire table contains some 6,700 distinct CDR3 sequences. Note on this clonotype: Its specificity is not known.

TRB was amplified from roughly 250 ng of peripheral blood genomic DNA per sample. These data were also filed under a second study, of T cell repertoires in aging, cancer and after chemotherapy. That study reports: Untreated cancer patients had significantly lower blood TCR diversity than age-matched healthy donors.

The clonotype comes from a human donor in good health. The specimen was peripheral blood. The chain is built from TRBV7-2 and TRBJ2-3; TCRdb picks TRBD2, but there is no DNA to check that call. The CDR3 spells CASSLYYGLPTDTQYF.